This T cell receptor beta chain was identified during a study of blood T cells in healthy people across ages (dated by TCRdb to 2015 to 2017). Turning to the overall study: In model experiments, template switching captured roughly one uniquely barcoded TCR beta cDNA molecule for every two T cells. The donors were divided into four age groups: young (average around 16 years), middle-aged (roughly 40), aged (approximately 59) and long-lived (more than 75). The study analyzed two additional independent replicas of 1 million unique cDNA reads from the same blood draw for two donors, one aged 18 to 29 and one aged 80 or older. The study measured age-related changes in TCR beta repertoire diversity using deep sequencing normalized with unique cDNA molecular identifiers.

Systemically healthy Caucasian individuals from Russia, approximately 39 in total and aged about 6 to 100 years, were included as donors. Each donor gave approximately 9.4 milliliters of peripheral blood, drawn into EDTA-treated Vacutainer tubes. PBMCs were isolated by Ficoll-Paque density-gradient centrifugation, with at least 7 million obtained per sample. Total RNA, at least 6 micrograms per sample, was extracted from PBMCs with Trizol reagent. Naive CD45RAhigh/CD27high T cell percentages were measured by flow cytometry on a PBMC aliquot from every donor. Library method: 5' RACE. Sequencer: Illumina HiSeq 2500. A second PCR of roughly 7 to 12 cycles was performed with a sample-barcoded 5' primer and a J-beta primer mix. Each TCR beta cDNA molecule received a unique molecular identifier from a template-switch 5' adaptor carrying 12 random nucleotides. Each sample yielded at least 2.5 million CDR3-containing paired-end reads. First-strand cDNA synthesis was performed from all RNA using the Mint cDNA synthesis kit, with priming by a TRBC-specific oligonucleotide. After uracil-DNA glycosylase treatment, a first 18-cycle PCR used universal primers M1SS and BC2_uni_R on all cDNA. The authors' analysis ran thus. Each sample was normalized by randomly selecting 1 million high-quality reads, each carrying a distinct molecular identifier. Reads with shared molecular identifiers were discarded instead of being binned into consensus sequences. CDR3 identification, clonotype clustering and error correction used MiTCR with a Q25 quality threshold and the strictest error-elimination algorithm. A nonparametric unseen species model with Euler transformation was used to estimate a lower bound on total TCR beta diversity. TCRdb reprocessing: public reads trimmed at Q25 with fastp, clones called with MiXCR, in-frame beta chains kept. Each entry merges the rows of one CDR3 protein and shows their most common DNA and genes. TCRdb's processing, not the study's, gives the V and J calls here. The sample table lists 780,000 or so distinct CDR3 sequences, 20% to 25% of them with a count of one. Around 3.6% of the sample comes from the top ten.

For CDR1 and CDR2, the germline V gene lists LGHNA and YNFKEQ. CDR3 length: 18 amino acids, cysteine to phenylalanine. Of the read, only the CDR3 DNA is kept; its 54 bases are in frame from base 1. Relative to germline, V is missing 0 bases and J is missing 6 bases, with 11 bases of the junction outside any gene match. Study-wide conclusions, independent of this receptor: Because profiling used bulk unsorted PBMCs, naive and antigen-experienced compartments could not be compared conclusively. Compared with the aged group, the long-lived group had more naive CD4+ T cells, fewer expanded clones and increased TCR diversity, suggesting age selection. The percentage of naive T cells measured by flow cytometry correlated strongly with observed TCR beta diversity. The CMV infection status of donors was not known, potentially confounding age-related changes in expanded clonotypes. As age increased, observed TCR beta diversity per million T cells dropped in a roughly linear way, and a significant reduction was already evident by age 40. Estimates of total diversity based on one million sequenced T cells were considered lower bounds and underestimates.

This clonotype was recorded a few times. The antigen it binds to is not known. The record has no base qualities; no much larger clone is one base away. This sample was shared with a second study, whose subject was T cells of mothers and their children. According to the second study: Donors were nine systemically healthy Caucasian individuals: three mothers and their six children. cDNA synthesis consumed the entire amount of extracted RNA, loaded at around 1.5 ug RNA in each 15 ul reaction. Sample barcodes and 2-4 random nucleotides were added via the M1S primer in the second PCR. Each mother yielded over 8.5 million TCR beta CDR3 reads and each child a few million reads. Thymic selection shapes the output of TCR recombination in a similar way in related and unrelated pairs, and inherited differences have a minor effect. Normalized repertoire overlap was always slightly but never significantly higher in related than unrelated mother-child pairs. Persistent microchimeric T cell clones were not detected, at a sensitivity of 85 to 100 clones per million clonotypes. The study used deep NGS to compare TCR beta repertoires of mothers and children, seeking features distinguishing related mother-child pairs from unrelated individuals. Mothers averaged roughly 40 +/- 4 years of age and children averaged roughly 12 +/- 4 years. After adapters were ligated using NEBNext reagents, the libraries underwent 100+100 nt paired-end sequencing on an Illumina HiSeq 2000. To prevent cross-contamination, the mother and child libraries were prepared a month apart and were sequenced in separate runs. Each donor had between roughly 450,000 and 2,100,000 distinct TCR beta clonotypes identified. Naive TCR beta clonotypes were estimated from low-frequency clonotypes matched to each donor's FACS-determined naive share, without sorting.

Recombination joined TRBV4-2 with TRBJ2-4, and 10 junction bases match TRBD2. This sequence originates from a boy aged 5-17 years in good health. Sequenced input: blood. Here the CDR3 is given as CASSQEASGRASGNIQYF. The nucleotide sequence is given as TGTGCCAGCAGCCAAGAGGCCAGCGGGAGGGCCTCGGGAAACATTCAGTACTTC.